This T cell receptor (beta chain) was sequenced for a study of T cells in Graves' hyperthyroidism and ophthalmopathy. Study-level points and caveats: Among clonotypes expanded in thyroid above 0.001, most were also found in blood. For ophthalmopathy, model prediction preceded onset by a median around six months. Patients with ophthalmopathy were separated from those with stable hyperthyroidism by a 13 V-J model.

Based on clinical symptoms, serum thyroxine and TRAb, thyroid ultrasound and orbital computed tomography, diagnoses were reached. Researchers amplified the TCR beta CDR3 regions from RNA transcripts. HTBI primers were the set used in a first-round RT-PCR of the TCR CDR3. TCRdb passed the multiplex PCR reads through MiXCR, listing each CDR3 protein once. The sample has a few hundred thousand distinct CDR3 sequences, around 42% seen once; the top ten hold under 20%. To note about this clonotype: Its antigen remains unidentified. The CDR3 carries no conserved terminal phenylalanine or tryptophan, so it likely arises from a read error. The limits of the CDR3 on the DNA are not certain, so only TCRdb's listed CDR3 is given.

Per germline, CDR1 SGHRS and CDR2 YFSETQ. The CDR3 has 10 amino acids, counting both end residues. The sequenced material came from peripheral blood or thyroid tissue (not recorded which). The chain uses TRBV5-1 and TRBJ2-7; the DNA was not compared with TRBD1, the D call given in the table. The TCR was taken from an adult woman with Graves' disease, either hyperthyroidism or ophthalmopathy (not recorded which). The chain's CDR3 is CASSPGTTNT.